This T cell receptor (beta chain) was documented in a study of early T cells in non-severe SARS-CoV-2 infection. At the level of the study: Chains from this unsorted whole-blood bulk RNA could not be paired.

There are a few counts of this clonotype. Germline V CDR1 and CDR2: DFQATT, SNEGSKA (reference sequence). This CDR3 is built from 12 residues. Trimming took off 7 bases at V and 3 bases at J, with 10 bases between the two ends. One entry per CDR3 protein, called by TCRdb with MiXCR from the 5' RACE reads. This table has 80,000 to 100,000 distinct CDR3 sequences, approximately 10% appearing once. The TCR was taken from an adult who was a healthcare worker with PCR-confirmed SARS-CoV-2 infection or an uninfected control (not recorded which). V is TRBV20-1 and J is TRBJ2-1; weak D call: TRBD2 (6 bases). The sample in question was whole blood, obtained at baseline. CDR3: CSGGLIYNEQFF. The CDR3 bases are TGCAGTGGGGGACTGATCTACAATGAGCAGTTCTTC.